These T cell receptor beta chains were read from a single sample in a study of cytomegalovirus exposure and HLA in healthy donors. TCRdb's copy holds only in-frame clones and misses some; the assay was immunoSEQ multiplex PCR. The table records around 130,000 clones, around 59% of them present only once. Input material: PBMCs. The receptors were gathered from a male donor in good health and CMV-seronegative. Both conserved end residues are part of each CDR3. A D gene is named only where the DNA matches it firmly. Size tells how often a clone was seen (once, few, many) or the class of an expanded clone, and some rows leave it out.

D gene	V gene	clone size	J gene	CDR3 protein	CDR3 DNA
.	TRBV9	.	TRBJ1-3	CASSENPQRQESSGNTIYF	TGTGCCAGCAGCGAAAACCCCCAGCGACAGGAGAGCTCTGGAAACACCATATATTTT
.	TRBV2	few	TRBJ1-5	CASSEEGVRRYSNQPQHF	TGTGCCAGCAGTGAAGAAGGGGTTCGGCGGTATAGCAATCAGCCCCAGCATTTT
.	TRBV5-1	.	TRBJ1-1	CASSARGNTEAFF	TGCGCCAGCAGCGCCAGGGGGAACACTGAAGCTTTCTTT
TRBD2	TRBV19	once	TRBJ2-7	CASSFAGGQDLFYEQYF	TGTGCCAGTTCATTCGCGGGGGGGCAGGACCTTTTCTACGAGCAGTACTTC
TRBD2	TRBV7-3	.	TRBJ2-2	CASSLMGLATPGELFF	TGTGCCAGCAGCTTAATGGGACTAGCCACCCCCGGGGAGCTGTTTTTT
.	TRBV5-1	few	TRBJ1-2	CASSDGLAYGYTF	TGCGCCAGCAGCGACGGACTGGCCTATGGCTACACCTTC
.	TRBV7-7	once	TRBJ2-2	CASLSPSTGELFF	TGTGCTAGCCTCTCCCCGAGCACCGGGGAGCTGTTTTTT
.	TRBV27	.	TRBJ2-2	CASISLTENTGELFF	TGTGCCAGCATTTCCCTCACAGAGAACACCGGGGAGCTGTTTTTT
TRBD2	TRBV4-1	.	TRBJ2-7	CASSPWFRGGRYEQYF	TGCGCCAGCAGCCCCTGGTTCCGGGGGGGGCGTTACGAGCAGTACTTC
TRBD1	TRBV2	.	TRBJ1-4	CASNREGAQANEKLFF	TGTGCCAGCAATCGGGAGGGGGCGCAGGCTAATGAAAAACTGTTTTTT
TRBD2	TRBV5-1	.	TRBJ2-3	CASSLRAGGISTDTQYF	TGCGCCAGCAGCTTGAGGGCGGGGGGGATCAGCACAGATACGCAGTATTTT
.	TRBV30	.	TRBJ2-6	CAWSAQVYGANVLTF	TGTGCCTGGAGTGCTCAGGTATACGGGGCCAACGTCCTGACTTTC
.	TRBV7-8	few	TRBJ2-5	CASRAGSTQETQYF	TGTGCCAGCAGGGCCGGGAGCACCCAAGAGACCCAGTACTTC
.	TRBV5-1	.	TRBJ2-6	CASSLGSGHLSGANVLTF	TGCGCCAGCAGCTTGGGTTCGGGACACCTCTCTGGGGCCAACGTCCTGACTTTC
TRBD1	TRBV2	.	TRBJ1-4	CAGDRATNEKLFF	TGTGCCGGCGACAGGGCAACTAATGAAAAACTGTTTTTT
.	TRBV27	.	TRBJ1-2	CASSSTSRGFYGYTF	TGTGCCAGCAGTTCCACCTCTCGGGGTTTCTATGGCTACACCTTC
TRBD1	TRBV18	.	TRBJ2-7	CASSPPGAGGSSYEQYF	TGTGCCAGCTCACCACCGGGTGCAGGGGGTTCCTCCTACGAGCAGTACTTC